The 8 T cell receptor beta chains listed next were all sequenced from one sample in a study of T cell responses to AZD1222 COVID-19 vaccine. Generated by immunoSEQ multiplex PCR, the TCRdb table keeps only in-frame clones and is missing some. This sample has around 100,000 clones, with 88% found just once. The specimen was peripheral blood, collected on day 0 of AZD1222 vaccination. These receptors came from an adult in good health.

J is TRBJ2-1 and V is TRBV7-6; TRBD1 aligns across 7 bases. V lost 0 bases and J lost 7; bases outside the gene matches: 9. Germline loops: CDR1 SGHVS, CDR2 FNYEAQ. The CDR3 consists of 16 residues. The chain's CDR3 is CASSLAMTGYGNEQFF. For the CDR3, the DNA is TGTGCCAGCAGCTTAGCAATGACAGGGTACGGGAATGAGCAGTTCTTC.

This clone was detected once. The rearrangement uses TRBV6-6 and TRBJ2-3, with TRBD1 matching 9 bases. There are 15 residues in the CDR3. After removal of 4 bases from V and 2 bases from J, the junction contained 4 bases not matched to a gene. CDR1 is MNHNY, CDR2 SVGAGI, per germline (reference sequence). CDR3 protein: CASSSGQGSTDTQYF. In DNA, the CDR3 is TGTGCCAGCAGTTCAGGACAGGGGTCCACAGATACGCAGTATTTT.

The chain joins TRBV4-1 to TRBJ1-2, with D unclear. CDR3 size: 16 residues. Trimming stripped 1 base from V and 4 bases from J, with 16 bases between. In germline, CDR1 is MGHRA, CDR2 YSYEKL. As DNA, the CDR3 is TGCGCCAGCAGCCAAGTCCTACAAAAAGAAGTCTATGGCTACACCTTC. This sequence encodes CASSQVLQKEVYGYTF.

This sequence joins TRBV5-1 and TRBJ2-5, with D perhaps TRBD1 (7 bases). Germline CDR1 is SGHRS and CDR2 is YFSETQ. With 3 bases removed from V and 1 base from J, the gap between germline ends came to 10 bases. The CDR3 contains 14 residues. CDR3: CASSSGGLQETQYF. Here the CDR3 DNA reads TGCGCCAGCAGCTCAGGGGGGCTCCAAGAGACCCAGTACTTC.

The genes are TRBV6-5 and TRBJ1-5; perhaps TRBD1 as D (6 bases). The V gene lost 9 bases and the J gene lost 0 bases, with 12 bases spanning the gap. Germline V CDR1 and CDR2: MNHEY, SVGAGI. The CDR3 contains 14 residues. The CDR3 bases are TGTGCCAGTGACAGGCAAAATAGCAATCAGCCCCAGCATTTT. This sequence encodes CASDRQNSNQPQHF.

Concerning this clone itself: The same CDR3 can be traced to other DNA sequences in this sample. This chain connects TRBV6-4 to TRBJ2-6; 7 bases agree with TRBD1. Per the germline V gene, CDR1 is MRHNA and CDR2 is SNTAGT. This CDR3 is 15 amino acids long. Germline trimming cut 2 bases from V and 2 bases from J; bases unmatched to any gene: 0. The CDR3 loop reads CASSDQGAGANVLTF. The CDR3, as DNA: TGTGCCAGCAGTGACCAGGGGGCTGGGGCCAACGTCCTGACTTTC.

The rearrangement uses TRBV10-3 and TRBJ2-3; 10 positions match TRBD1. The CDR3 length is 15 residues. The germline gives CDR1 ENHRY, CDR2 SYGVKD. V lost 7 bases and J lost 3; bases outside the gene matches: 7. CDR3 sequence reads: CAIMKGQGRTDTQYF. In DNA form, the CDR3 reads TGTGCCATCATGAAGGGACAGGGGAGGACAGATACGCAGTATTTT.

This sequence joins TRBV6-5 and TRBJ2-2; TRBD2 matches at 7 bases. The V gene's germline CDR1 is MNHEY and CDR2 SVGAGI. This CDR3 spans 15 amino acids. The V and J ends lost 1 base and 4 bases, in that order; junction bases with no gene match: 3. The CDR3 protein is CASSYWGGSTGELFF. DNA of the CDR3: TGTGCCAGCAGTTACTGGGGGGGGAGCACCGGGGAGCTGTTTTTT.